This T cell receptor (beta chain) was retrieved from a study of cytomegalovirus exposure and HLA in healthy donors. Overall study findings and caveats: An observed cluster of highly shared sequence variants was recorded as a likely sequencing artifact. Reported results showed that the classifier diagnosed cytomegalovirus status with high specificity and sensitivity.

As for this clone: Antigen: not known.

From germline, CDR1 is SGHDT and CDR2 YYEEEE. Trimming pared 3 bases from V and 5 bases from J, leaving 14 bases between. The length of the CDR3 is 14 residues. Primers: 60 Vbeta forward and 13 Jbeta reverse. Using immunoSEQ multiplex PCR, the repertoire was profiled, and TCRdb retains in-frame clones only, with some absent. Of 110,000 to 150,000 clones listed, 75% to 85% are singletons. The chain uses TRBV5-6 and TRBJ2-5, with D perhaps matching TRBD1 (6 bases). Sequencing used PBMCs. The clonotype originates from a woman in her late teens or twenties in good health and CMV-seropositive. The CDR3, as DNA: TGTGCCAGCAGCTCCCCAGGGGTTCGCGAGACCCAGTACTTC. Protein product: CASSSPGVRETQYF.